The TCR beta chain under discussion was sequenced for a study of neurological immune-mediated disorders. General observations from the study: Healthy controls had more TCR clonal expansion than multiple sclerosis, which showed the least, whereas HTLV-1-associated myelopathy showed the most.

As for the cDNA, it was generated by 5'RACE with 10-nucleotide random UMIs. TCRdb ran MiXCR on the 5' RACE reads and lists one entry per CDR3 protein. The sample yields around 100,000 distinct CDR3 sequences, 10% to 13% seen once. This clonotype was counted between two and nine times. The antigen is unknown. Time point specified: longitudinal time-point 3. 2 million PBMCs stored at -80 C were the source of the unsorted libraries. Per the germline V gene, CDR1 is DFQATT and CDR2 is SNEGSKA (reference sequence). V was clipped by 0 bases and J by 3 bases, with 8 bases between them. The CDR3 sequence is 13 residues long.

The receptor's source is a female donor with HTLV-1-associated myelopathy (HAM/TSP). The specimen was PBMCs. This chain links TRBV20-1 with TRBJ1-2; D is unresolved. The CDR3 DNA reads TGCAGTGCTAGAGAGGACGGATACTATGGCTACACCTTC. Its translation: CSAREDGYYGYTF.